This record concerns one TCR beta chain sequence. Antigen specificity is unknown. A junction end diverges from the germline sequence, so it may reflect a read error. This entry is derived from a study of tumor and adjacent non-tumor tissue in lung cancer. Study results and limitations: In normal lung, the top 100 clones were significantly more dominant than in tumor. TCR diversity was significantly greater in tumor than normal lung tissue.

The germline V gene encodes CDR1 SGHAT and CDR2 FQNNGV. The CDR3 contains 18 residues. Three rounds of nested PCR, following a modified ARM-PCR protocol, produced the TCRbeta library. TCRdb re-analysed the multiplex PCR reads in MiXCR, keeping a single row per CDR3 protein. This sample has about 120,000 distinct CDR3 sequences, with under 90% found just once. RNA was extracted from bulk tissue without any cell sorting. Chemotherapy-naive patients with new lung cancer underwent thoracic surgery in China, August–November 2014. The source of this sequence is a man in his 70s with non-small cell lung cancer. Sequences were obtained from lung tumor tissue. This chain connects TRBV11-2 to TRBJ2-1; D gene ambiguous. CDR3 DNA sequence: TGTGCCGGCAGCTTACATGTGCGTGACTGGGCCCCCAACAATGAGCAGTTCTTC. This sequence encodes CAGSLHVRDWAPNNEQFF.